One and the same sample provided the 11 T cell receptor beta chains below, sequenced in a study of T cell responses to AZD1222 COVID-19 vaccine (TCRdb year 2021). The sample's time point label, decoded: about 28 days (+/-7) after the second vaccine dose. Libraries were prepared through the immunoSEQ multiplex PCR assay. TCRdb provides this immuneACCESS table in a form limited to in-frame rearrangements. Some clones are lacking; in checked studies, under half of them reflect an unresolved V gene, and why the rest are absent is not known. This sample is represented by under 200,000 clones; more than 75% of them were singletons. Of the sample, approximately 26% is held by the ten largest clones. This sample comprised peripheral blood, obtained 28 days after the second AZD1222 dose. The origin of the receptors is an adult who received the AZD1222 COVID-19 vaccine.

The chain is built from TRBV6-5 and TRBJ1-6, with D possibly being TRBD1 (5 bases). The CDR3 is 14 amino acids. Germline loops: CDR1 MNHEY, CDR2 SVGAGI. V was trimmed by 6 bases and J by 9 bases, leaving 15 bases between them. The CDR3 loop reads CASSLRTDISPLHF. The CDR3 region has the DNA TGTGCCAGCAGCCTTAGAACGGACATTTCACCCCTCCACTTT.

This clone was detected only a few times. This chain links TRBV9 with TRBJ1-4; 8 bases are shared with TRBD1. The V segment lost 3 bases and the J segment 1 base; nucleotides outside the gene matches: 5. CDR3 size: 16 residues. Germline V gene sequence: CDR1 SGDLS, CDR2 YYNGEE. The CDR3 region has the DNA TGTGCCAGCAGCGCGGGGACAGGAGGAACTAATGAAAAACTGTTTTTT. Its protein is CASSAGTGGTNEKLFF.

The chain recombines TRBV15 with TRBJ1-6, with D perhaps TRBD1 (5 bases). Germline CDR1 is LNHNV and CDR2 is YYDKDF (reference sequence). This CDR3 is built from 15 residues. V lost 3 bases and J 7 bases, leaving 13 bases between the germline ends. CDR3 in DNA: TGTGCCACCAGCAGGTCCAGGGACGGGAATTCACCCCTCCACTTT. Its protein is CATSRSRDGNSPLHF.

The gene calls are TRBV5-1 and TRBJ2-3; TRBD1 matches 9 bases. Germline CDR1 and CDR2: SGHRS and YFSETQ. CDR3 length equals 15 residues. The junction had 9 bases not matched to a gene; V was cut back by 4 bases and J by 6 bases. The CDR3 reads CASSGRTGAPDTQYF. The CDR3 nucleotides are TGCGCCAGCAGCGGGCGGACAGGGGCGCCCGATACGCAGTATTTT. Using reference TRBV5-1 and TRBJ2-3 for the parts outside the CDR3, the full variable domain is KAGVTQTPRYLIKTRGQQVTLSCSPISGHRSVSWYQQTPGQGLQFLFEYFSETQRNKGNFPGRFSGRQFSNSRSEMNVSTLELGDSALYLCASSGRTGAPDTQYFGPGTRLTVL.

V is TRBV19 and J is TRBJ2-6, with 7 bases fitting TRBD2. The CDR3 runs to 13 residues. Germline V gene sequence: CDR1 LNHDA, CDR2 SQIVND (reference sequence). V shed 9 bases, J shed 3 bases, and the junction held 2 bases outside the gene matches. As DNA, the CDR3 is TGTGCCAGCCGGGACTATGGGGCCAACGTCCTGACTTTC. It codes for CASRDYGANVLTF. Complete variable domain (other parts from reference TRBV19 and TRBJ2-6): DGGITQSPKYLFRKEGQNVTLSCEQNLNHDAMYWYRQDPGQGLRLIYYSQIVNDFQKGDIAEGYSVSREKKESFPLTVTSAQKNPTAFYLCASRDYGANVLTFGAGSRLTVL.

Notes on this clone: Other DNA sequences in the same sample also yield this CDR3. The V call is TRBV5-1, the J call TRBJ1-5, with D perhaps matching TRBD1 (6 bases). The CDR3 totals 14 residues. The germline V and J ends were trimmed by 2 bases and 3 bases, with 9 bases remaining between them. Per the germline V gene, CDR1 is SGHRS and CDR2 is YFSETQ. The CDR3 reads CASSLGDNNQPQHF. The CDR3 nucleotides are TGCGCCAGCAGCTTAGGGGACAACAATCAGCCCCAGCATTTT.

The V gene is TRBV9, the J gene TRBJ2-7, with D unclear. The CDR3 contains 14 residues. The germline CDR1 and CDR2 sequences are SGDLS and YYNGEE. The V and J ends lost 0 bases and 7 bases respectively, with 14 bases between them. CDR3 in DNA: TGTGCCAGCAGCGTAGCTCTTAGTAATCGTGAGCAGTACTTC. Residues: CASSVALSNREQYF.

This clone was detected only once. The rearrangement uses TRBV7-2 and TRBJ2-6, with D uncertain. This CDR3 has 16 residues. The germline V gene has CDR1 SGHTA and CDR2 FQGNSA. V lost 4 bases and J 0 bases, leaving 10 bases between the germline ends. The CDR3 reads CASSSTSGSGANVLTF. For the CDR3, the DNA is TGTGCCAGCAGCTCGACTTCTGGCTCTGGGGCCAACGTCCTGACTTTC.

The chain uses TRBV28 and TRBJ1-5, with 8 nucleotides matching TRBD1. Germline CDR1 is MDHEN and CDR2 is SYDVKM. Losses at the gene ends were 7 bases for V and 4 bases for J; bases not matched to a gene: 9. The CDR3 is 15 amino acids. CDR3 DNA sequence: TGTGCCAGCAACTCAGGACAGGGAACTAATCAGCCCCAGCATTTT. Protein product: CASNSGQGTNQPQHF.

As for this clone: Other DNA sequences in this specimen translate into the identical CDR3. The chain recombines TRBV3-1 (or the pseudogene TRBV3-2) with TRBJ1-3; D is unclear. CDR1 and CDR2 (germline): LGHDT, YNNKEL (reference sequence). The CDR3 runs 14 residues. The germline V and J ends were trimmed by 1 base and 0 bases, with 4 bases remaining between them. The CDR3 nucleotides are TGTGCCAGCAGCCAAGGCTACTCTGGAAACACCATATATTTT. Protein product: CASSQGYSGNTIYF.

The genes are TRBV19 and TRBJ2-3, with 8 bases lining up with TRBD2. This CDR3 contains 19 residues. The germline gives CDR1 LNHDA, CDR2 SQIVND (reference sequence). Trimming took 7 bases from V and 0 from J; bases not matched to a gene: 18. The CDR3 is CASTPEGGNSGGSTDTQYF. The DNA of the CDR3 is TGTGCCAGTACCCCGGAGGGGGGCAACAGCGGGGGCAGCACAGATACGCAGTATTTT.